Listed here are 8 T cell receptor beta chains from one sample, sequenced in a study of human T cells and chemical hapten exposure. As to time point: patch test 3, about 24 weeks after DPC sensitization. The treatment denotes: therapeutic diphenylcyclopropenone sensitization with weekly scalp DPC. MiXCR, run by TCRdb on the RACE reads, gives a single entry per CDR3 protein. The sample carries about 82,000 distinct CDR3 sequences, less than 14% recorded once. The sample was whole blood, taken in connection with sensitization to the hapten diphenylcyclopropenone (DPC). Source of these receptors: a woman in her forties or fifties with alopecia areata. Some clones in this sample may be carry-over from other donors' samples.

The sample holds many counts of this clonotype. V and J are TRBV6-6 and TRBJ2-1; a possible D gene is TRBD1 (6 bases). CDR3 length: 13 amino acids. Trimming shortened V by 2 bases and J by 10 bases, and 12 bases separated the two germline ends. Germline values: CDR1 MNHNY, CDR2 SVGAGI (reference sequence). The CDR3: CASSYESGGEQFF. The CDR3 DNA is TGTGCCAGCAGTTACGAGTCTGGGGGCGAGCAGTTCTTC.

This clonotype has at least ten counts. The rearrangement uses TRBV6-2 or TRBV6-3 and TRBJ2-5; 9 bases align to TRBD1. The germline V gene encodes CDR1 MNHEY and CDR2 SVGEGT. Trimming took 0 bases from V and 3 from J; bases not matched to a gene: 8. The CDR3 loop spans 17 amino acids. For the CDR3, the DNA is TGTGCCAGCAGTTACTCGATGGTCGGGACAGGGAAAGAGACCCAGTACTTC. Protein: CASSYSMVGTGKETQYF.

Comments on this clonotype: One end of the junction is discordant with germline, which a read error may explain. The rearrangement links TRBV7-2 to TRBJ2-3; D is unclear. CDR1 SGHTA and CDR2 FQGNSA come from the germline V gene. CDR3 length: 15 amino acids. CDR3 DNA: TGTTCCAGCAGCTTAGCCCCGTCGCGGACAGATACGCAGTATTTT. It encodes CSSSLAPSRTDTQYF.

The gene calls are TRBV25-1 and TRBJ2-3, with 9 nucleotides matching TRBD2. The trim removed 4 bases at V and 2 bases at J, leaving 7 bases unmatched. The V gene's germline CDR1 is MGHDK and CDR2 SYGVNS. The CDR3 spans 16 residues. CDR3 sequence: CASSGLAAPNTDTQYF. In DNA form, the CDR3 reads TGTGCCAGCAGTGGACTAGCGGCACCCAACACAGATACGCAGTATTTT.

This clonotype was counted many times. V is TRBV6-2 or TRBV6-3 and J is TRBJ2-3; D gene unclear. This CDR3 is built from 14 residues. Trimming stripped 6 bases from V and 4 bases from J, with 14 bases between. Germline V lookup: CDR1 MNHEY, CDR2 SVGEGT. The CDR3 bases are TGTGCCAGCAGACTTCAGTACTCGGCAGATACGCAGTATTTT. It translates to CASRLQYSADTQYF.

The CDR3 DNA follows: TGTGCCAGCAGCTTGGTGGGGCAGGGGGGACTCTCTGGGGCCAACGTCCTGACTTTC. This translates into CASSLVGQGGLSGANVLTF. This chain joins TRBV5-8 and TRBJ2-6, with D perhaps TRBD1 (7 bases). The germline V gene encodes CDR1 SGHTS and CDR2 YDEGEE. This CDR3 region has 19 residues. The ends were cut back, 0 bases at V and 0 bases at J, with 16 bases in the middle.

This clonotype was seen a handful of times. The rearrangement links TRBV5-1 to TRBJ2-3; 7 bases map to TRBD2. J gave up 2 bases and V 2 bases, and 2 bases lay outside the gene matches. The CDR3 covers 14 residues. From germline, CDR1 is SGHRS and CDR2 YFSETQ. The CDR3 here is CASSFGRDTDTQYF. As DNA, the CDR3 is TGCGCCAGCAGCTTTGGGAGGGACACAGATACGCAGTATTTT.

About this clonotype itself: A read error may produce the germline difference seen at one junction end. The V gene is TRBV6-1, the J gene TRBJ2-2; 9 bases fit TRBD2. The CDR3 covers 18 residues. Germline CDR1 reads MNHNS; CDR2 reads SASEGT. The CDR3 DNA is TGTGCCAGCAATGAAGTTAGTAGCGGGAGCCCCAACACCGGGGAGCTGTTTTTT. It encodes CASNEVSSGSPNTGELFF.